Sequencing of this T cell receptor beta chain was carried out in a study of persistence of HIV-infected CD4 T cells. Whole-study results and caveats: Degenerate expanded CDR3beta sequences were enriched among CMV- and Gag-responding cells.

The stimulus was lysate of CMV-infected fibroblasts, roughly 10 ug/mL. Memory cells lacking CD40L and CD69 with high CD45RO were sorted. Donors were HIV-1-infected adults who began suppressive ART during chronic infection. The immunoSEQ assay was version 4, run in survey mode. Data came from immunoSEQ multiplex PCR; TCRdb stores just in-frame clones and leaves some out. The repertoire has 50,000 or so clones, 75% to 85% of them found once; the top ten carry 3%. This clone is a singleton in its sample. Its antigen remains unknown. The CDR3 is 13 residues long. Germline V gene data show CDR1 as LNHDA and CDR2 as SQIVND (reference sequence). The V end lost 3 bases, the J end lost 5 bases, and 8 bases lay between the germline ends.

Sequencing was performed on CD4+ T cells sorted from PBMCs after roughly 18-hour stimulation, taken from a patient who received antiretroviral therapy. This TCR was recovered from an adult man with HIV who was CMV-seropositive. The J gene is TRBJ1-5, the V gene TRBV19; no clear D gene. CDR3 protein: CASSIGVDQPQHF. CDR3 DNA sequence: TGTGCCAGTAGTATTGGAGTCGATCAGCCCCAGCATTTT.